Listed below are T cell receptor beta chains from one sample, sequenced in a study of T-cell reconstitution after alpha-beta-depleted transplantation in children. TCRdb redid the calling of the PCR reads with MiXCR, one entry per CDR3 protein. The sample contains about 600,000 distinct CDR3 sequences, approximately 12% of which appear only once. Sequenced here: PBMCs, mostly from graft donor cells, sampled 360 days after TCRalphabeta/CD19-depleted stem cell transplant. These receptors all come from a male patient aged 10 to 17 who had a stem cell transplant for acute myeloid leukemia, so the T cells may come from the graft donor. Both conserved end residues are part of each CDR3. A D gene is named only where the DNA matches it firmly. Clone size appears in some rows only: once, few, many, or a class for an expanded clone.

TRBV28,-,many,TRBJ2-3,TGTGCCAGCAAATATCTGGGGGAGATGGATACGCAGTATTTT,CASKYLGEMDTQYF
TRBV7-6,TRBD1,few,TRBJ2-6,TGTGCCAGCAGCTCGGGACAGTCCCTCTGGTGGGCCAACGTCCTGACTTTC,CASSSGQSLWWANVLTF
TRBV29-1,-,-,TRBJ2-1,TGCAGCCTGAGGAGGGGCTACAATGAGCAGTTCTTC,CSLRRGYNEQFF
TRBV20-1,-,once,TRBJ2-2,TGCTGTGCTAGAGATTTGCAAGTTTACCTCACCGGGGAGCTGTTTTTT,CCARDLQVYLTGELFF
TRBV20-1,TRBD2,-,TRBJ2-1,TGCAGTGCCCCCGGACAGGCCGGGACAAAACTAGCGGGGCGAAGATGGTCCTACAATGAGCAGTTCTTC,CSAPGQAGTKLAGRRWSYNEQFF
TRBV27,-,-,TRBJ2-2,TGTGCCAGCAAGCAGTACACCGGGGAGCTGTTTTTT,CASKQYTGELFF
TRBV2,-,-,TRBJ2-7,TGTGCCAGCAGCAACCCCTGGGGGGGCGGAGGCTCCTACGAGCAGTACTTC,CASSNPWGGGGSYEQYF
TRBV5-1,TRBD1,few,TRBJ2-1,TGCGCCAGCAGCTCCCTCAGAACCGGGACAGGGGGCTGGAAAATCAATGAGCAGTTCTTC,CASSSLRTGTGGWKINEQFF
TRBV18,-,-,TRBJ2-5,TGTGCCAGCTCACCACCTATCCCCCGTGAAGAGACCCAGTACTTC,CASSPPIPREETQYF
TRBV20-1,TRBD1,-,TRBJ2-7,TGCGGGGGGACAGGGCAGTCCTACGAGCAGTACTTC,CGGTGQSYEQYF
TRBV5-4,TRBD2,-,TRBJ2-7,TGTGCCAGCAGCCGCCCGGTAGCGGGAGCTCCCGAGAACGAGCAGTACTTC,CASSRPVAGAPENEQYF
TRBV3-1,-,many,TRBJ2-7,TGTGCCAGCAGCCATAGGGAGCGGAGAGGTACCTACGAGCAGTACTTC,CASSHRERRGTYEQYF
TRBV7-2,-,many,TRBJ2-7,TGTGCCAGCAGCCCGACCGTGGGGGAGCAGTACTTC,CASSPTVGEQYF
TRBV12-3/TRBV12-4,-,-,TRBJ1-2,TGTGCCAGCAGCGTAGGACAGAGCTATGGCTACACCTTC,CASSVGQSYGYTF
TRBV12-3/TRBV12-4,-,many,TRBJ2-3,TGTGCCAGCAGTTTAGTTCCACCCAAAGGGCAGGAATCGCAGTATTTT,CASSLVPPKGQESQYF
TRBV7-3,TRBD2,few,TRBJ2-7,TGTGCCAGCAGCTTAAGGCCTAGCGGGAGCAGCAGCTCCTACGAGCAGTACTTC,CASSLRPSGSSSSYEQYF
TRBV6-1,-,few,TRBJ2-1,TGTGCCAGCAGTGAAGGGGGAGCTTACTACAATGAGCAGTTCTTC,CASSEGGAYYNEQFF
TRBV12-3/TRBV12-4,-,-,TRBJ2-3,TGTGCCAGCAGCCGCGAGGACGGCGTCAAGAGGCAGTATTTT,CASSREDGVKRQYF
TRBV28,-,-,TRBJ2-6,TGTGCCAGCAGGCTAGCCCCAGGGGCTGGGGCCAACGTCCTGACTTTC,CASRLAPGAGANVLTF
TRBV18,-,few,TRBJ2-5,TGTGCCAGCTCACCACTTAGCGGCCCCGACCTCGGGTACTTC,CASSPLSGPDLGYF
TRBV11-2,TRBD2,few,TRBJ2-2,TGTGCCAGCAGCCGCGGACTAGCGGACACCGGGGAGCTGTTTTTT,CASSRGLADTGELFF
TRBV28,-,-,TRBJ2-6,TGTGCCAGCAGTTTACGTATGGGCCCTGGGGCCAACGTCCTGACTTTC,CASSLRMGPGANVLTF
TRBV7-2,-,few,TRBJ2-1,TGTGCCAGCAGCGCCACGGCCCTTGCGCTCGTAGACAATGAGCAGTTCTTC,CASSATALALVDNEQFF
TRBV6-1,-,few,TRBJ2-5,TGTGCCAGCAGTCAGGGACCCCGCCAAGAGACCCAGTACTTC,CASSQGPRQETQYF
TRBV3-1,TRBD2,-,TRBJ2-2,TGTGCCAGCAGACCAAGAATCCTAGCGGGCGTGTTGGAACTCGGCACCGGGGAGCTGTTTTTT,CASRPRILAGVLELGTGELFF
TRBV4-2,-,-,TRBJ2-7,TGTGCCAGCAGCCATTGGGACGCCGCCTACGAGCAGTACTTC,CASSHWDAAYEQYF
TRBV7-6,TRBD2,-,TRBJ2-5,TGTGCTAGCAGCCTTACCGGACTAGCGGGTGAAGAGACCCAGTACTTC,CASSLTGLAGEETQYF
TRBV28,-,few,TRBJ2-2,TGTGCCAGCAGGCCGGGACATCACACCGGGGAGCTGTTTTTT,CASRPGHHTGELFF
TRBV7-3,-,-,TRBJ2-1,TGTGCCAGCAGCACCGGTCGGGCCAACAATGAGCAGTTCTTC,CASSTGRANNEQFF
TRBV29-1,TRBD1,many,TRBJ2-3,TGCAGCGTTTACAGGGGGCGCACAGATACGCAGTATTTT,CSVYRGRTDTQYF
TRBV11-2,TRBD1,-,TRBJ2-7,TGTGCCAGCCATCGACCAGGGGGCGACGGATACTACGAGCAGTACTTC,CASHRPGGDGYYEQYF
TRBV7-3,-,-,TRBJ2-2,TGTGCCAGCAGTCCGGGTAGCGAGTTGGGCACCGGGGAGCTGTTTTTT,CASSPGSELGTGELFF
TRBV10-3,-,few,TRBJ2-7,TGTGCCATCAGTCCTGGGGGTAGTGGGTACGAGCAGTACTTC,CAISPGGSGYEQYF
TRBV15,TRBD2,few,TRBJ2-3,TGTGCCTCCAAAAGGGAAAGGGCGGGAGAACGGGCAGATACGCAGTATTTT,CASKRERAGERADTQYF
TRBV19,TRBD2,few,TRBJ2-1,TGTGCCAGTAGTATAGATCGGAGCGGGAAGGCTGAGCAGTTCTTC,CASSIDRSGKAEQFF
TRBV28,-,many,TRBJ1-5,TGTGCCAGCACCAAGATCGGGCGGCCCCAGCATTTT,CASTKIGRPQHF
TRBV11-2,-,-,TRBJ2-6,TGTGCCAGCAGCTTAGATCAGGGGCTCGCCGGGGCCAACGTCCTGACTTTC,CASSLDQGLAGANVLTF
TRBV28,TRBD1,-,TRBJ1-4,TGTGCCAGCAGTTCTCGGGACAGCGAGAATGAAAAACTGTTTTTT,CASSSRDSENEKLFF
TRBV7-9,TRBD2,-,TRBJ2-3,TGTGCCAGCAGCTTAGGAGGGACTACCACAGATACGCAGTATTTT,CASSLGGTTTDTQYF
TRBV4-3,TRBD2,-,TRBJ2-3,TGCGCCAGCAGCCAAAAATCGAGCGGGAGGCGCACAGATACGCAGTATTTT,CASSQKSSGRRTDTQYF
TRBV28,-,-,TRBJ2-1,TGTGCCAGCAGTTTGGGGATCCTGGGAGGGGGCGCCAGCTATGAGCAGTTCTTC,CASSLGILGGGASYEQFF
TRBV10-3,-,many,TRBJ2-5,TGTGCCATCAGTGACCTTGTGGAGACCCAGTACTTC,CAISDLVETQYF
TRBV5-1,-,-,TRBJ2-5,TGCGCCAGCAGCTTGGCCTCTTCCCAGGGGGAGACCCAGTACTTC,CASSLASSQGETQYF
TRBV28,-,many,TRBJ1-1,TGTGCCAGCATCCGGGACGGGAACACTGAAGCTTTCTTT,CASIRDGNTEAFF
TRBV12-3/TRBV12-4,TRBD2,few,TRBJ2-5,TGTGCCAGCAAAAGACTAGCGGAGACCCAGTACTTC,CASKRLAETQYF
TRBV5-1,TRBD2,-,TRBJ2-4,TGCGCCAGCAGCGCAGGACTAGCGGGAGATAAAGTGTGGCCGGCCAAAAACATTCAGTACTTC,CASSAGLAGDKVWPAKNIQYF
TRBV4-3,-,few,TRBJ2-1,TGCGCCAGCAGCCAAGAAAGGGGGCTAATAGCGGGGTACAATGAGCAGTTCTTC,CASSQERGLIAGYNEQFF
TRBV2,TRBD2,-,TRBJ2-2,TGTGCCAGCAGTTGGGCCGGGACTAGCGACACCGGGGAGCTGTTTTTT,CASSWAGTSDTGELFF
TRBV12-3/TRBV12-4,-,-,TRBJ1-4,TGTGCCAGCAGTCCCCGGAACCGGTGGAATGAAAAACTGTTTTTT,CASSPRNRWNEKLFF
TRBV7-9,TRBD1,few,TRBJ1-5,TGTGCCAGCAGCTCCGACAGGGTTGGAAATCAGCCCCAGCATTTT,CASSSDRVGNQPQHF
TRBV28,-,-,TRBJ2-5,TGTGCCAGCAGGGGGGGCTCGGGAGAGACCCAGTACTTC,CASRGGSGETQYF
TRBV28,TRBD1,few,TRBJ1-6,TGTGCCAGCAGTTTATGGGACCGATGGACAGGGGGCAACTTCTATAATTCACCCCTCCACTTT,CASSLWDRWTGGNFYNSPLHF
TRBV7-2,TRBD1,-,TRBJ1-6,TGTGCCAGCAGCTCAGGGGGGCCGAGCTCCTATAATTCACCCCTCCACTTT,CASSSGGPSSYNSPLHF
TRBV27,TRBD1,-,TRBJ1-1,TGTGCCAGCAGGGGGGACAGGCTCTCTGAAGCTTTCTTT,CASRGDRLSEAFF